This T cell receptor beta chain was identified in a study of blood T cell repertoires in COVID-19. Generated by immunoSEQ multiplex PCR, the TCRdb table keeps only in-frame clones and is missing some. The sample includes some 75,000 clones, 70% to 90% of them seen just once. Germline CDR1 is MGHRA and CDR2 is YSYEKL. The CDR3 loop spans 15 amino acids. V was shortened by 0 bases and J by 1 base, with 9 bases between the two germline ends. This chain links TRBV4-1 with TRBJ1-2; unclear D gene. Sequenced input: peripheral blood. The source is a man aged 65 to 79 with active or convalescent COVID-19. CDR3 protein: CASSQDGTGNYGYTF. CDR3 sequence (DNA): TGCGCCAGCAGCCAAGATGGCACGGGTAACTATGGCTACACCTTC.